Presented here are 15 T cell receptor beta chains from one specimen sequenced in a study of control samples from healthy donors and cancer patients. Profiled with immunoSEQ multiplex PCR; TCRdb holds only in-frame clones, not every one. The table shows 100,000 to 130,000 clones, with approximately 82% occurring only once. Input material: blood. These receptors were taken from a man younger than 30 in good health.

The CDR3 coding sequence is TGTGCCAGCAGTTATCGGACGTTCAGCACAGATACGCAGTATTTT. It translates to CASSYRTFSTDTQYF. This chain uses TRBV6-2 or TRBV6-3 with TRBJ2-3; D not resolved. Trimming left V 3 bases short and J 0 bases short, with 10 bases between. This CDR3 contains 15 residues. CDR1 and CDR2 (germline): MNHEY, SVGEGT.

The gene calls are TRBV3-1 (or the pseudogene TRBV3-2) and TRBJ2-3; possible D gene TRBD2, 6 bases. The CDR3 length is 15 residues. Germline CDR1 reads LGHDT; CDR2 reads YNNKEL (reference sequence). Trimming left V 3 bases short and J 2 bases short, with 12 bases between. The CDR3 here is CASSHRRGITDTQYF. The CDR3 DNA is TGTGCCAGCAGCCACAGACGGGGGATCACAGATACGCAGTATTTT.

Written as DNA, the CDR3 is TGTGCCACTGGGAGGGGGGCTTACAGCTACACCTTC. It translates to CATGRGAYSYTF. J is TRBJ1-2 and V is TRBV27; maybe TRBD1 (6 bases). This CDR3 comprises 12 residues. The germline V and J ends were trimmed by 10 bases and 9 bases, with 18 bases remaining between them. Germline V gene sequence: CDR1 MNHEY, CDR2 SMNVEV (reference sequence).

The chain couples TRBV30 to TRBJ2-2; 7 bases align to TRBD2. This CDR3 region has 14 residues. The germline CDR1 and CDR2 sequences are GTSNPN and SVGIG (reference sequence). Trimming took 3 bases from V and 3 from J; bases not matched to a gene: 4. The CDR3 DNA reads as TGTGCCTGGAGCCCGGGACTACACACCGGGGAGCTGTTTTTT. This translates into CAWSPGLHTGELFF.

This sequence joins TRBV9 and TRBJ2-5; 8 bases align to TRBD2. Germline CDR1 and CDR2: SGDLS and YYNGEE. The trim removed 4 bases at V and 5 bases at J, leaving 10 bases unmatched. The CDR3 sequence is 15 residues long. Written as DNA, the CDR3 is TGTGCCAGCAGCAGCGGGGGACGGCCTCTTGAGACCCAGTACTTC. It codes for CASSSGGRPLETQYF.

V gene TRBV6-5 combines with J gene TRBJ1-6; the D gene is possibly TRBD1 (5 bases). Germline lookup yields CDR1 MNHEY and CDR2 SVGAGI. This CDR3 is 15 amino acids long. The V end lost 1 base, the J end lost 9 bases, and 13 bases lay between the germline ends. CDR3 in amino acids: CASSYYAGEGSPLHF. CDR3 DNA: TGTGCCAGCAGTTACTATGCGGGGGAAGGTTCACCCCTCCACTTT.

This chain uses TRBV4-1 with TRBJ1-3; D unresolved. The CDR3 covers 20 residues. The V gene lost 0 bases and the J gene lost 4 bases, with 25 bases spanning the gap. Germline CDR1 MGHRA, CDR2 YSYEKL. The CDR3 sequence is CASSQDPAAADLSGGNTIYF. As DNA, the CDR3 is TGCGCCAGCAGCCAAGATCCGGCGGCGGCAGACCTGTCGGGAGGAAACACCATATATTTT.

There are a few counts of this clone. The V gene is TRBV11-2, the J gene TRBJ2-7, with D possibly being TRBD2 (5 bases). Germline V lookup: CDR1 SGHAT, CDR2 FQNNGV. Trimming left V 6 bases short and J 3 bases short, with 12 bases between. CDR3 size: 13 residues. CDR3 region: CASSYSGFYEQYV. The CDR3 bases are TGTGCCAGCAGTTATTCGGGATTCTACGAGCAGTACGTC.

V gene TRBV6-1 combines with J gene TRBJ1-5, with D hard to call. The CDR3 is 18 amino acids. Looked up from germline, CDR1 is MNHNS and CDR2 is SASEGT. The V gene lost 1 base and the J gene lost 4 bases, with 20 bases spanning the gap. CDR3 in DNA: TGTGCCAGCAGTGAAGATCTGTTCAGTGGGCGAGGGAATCAGCCCCAGCATTTT. It translates to CASSEDLFSGRGNQPQHF.

This chain connects TRBV7-2 to TRBJ2-5, with 8 bases identical to TRBD2. The CDR3 length is 14 residues. Germline trimming cut 0 bases from V and 4 bases from J; bases unmatched to any gene: 1. CDR1 and CDR2 (germline): SGHTA, FQGNSA. The CDR3 nucleotides are TGTGCCAGCAGCTTAGCCGGGGGGGGAGAGACCCAGTACTTC. Protein: CASSLAGGGETQYF.

The J gene is TRBJ1-2, the V gene TRBV30; D remains ambiguous. V lost 7 bases to trimming and J lost 10 bases, with 22 bases between them. Looked up from germline, CDR1 is GTSNPN and CDR2 is SVGIG (reference sequence). The CDR3 sequence is 13 residues long. This CDR3 reads CASQGLGPKPYTF. The DNA for the CDR3 is TGTGCCTCCCAAGGGCTAGGACCGAAACCCTACACCTTC.

The chain employs TRBV5-6 and TRBJ2-5; D possibly corresponds to TRBD1 (5 bases). The CDR3 has 15 amino acids. With 2 bases removed from V and 9 bases from J, the gap between germline ends came to 20 bases. The germline V gene has CDR1 SGHDT and CDR2 YYEEEE. CDR3 region: CASSFGSGQGEPQYF. CDR3 sequence (DNA): TGTGCCAGCAGCTTTGGGTCAGGCCAGGGTGAACCCCAGTACTTC.

The V gene is TRBV10-2, the J gene TRBJ1-2, with D unclear. The CDR3 is made up of 14 amino acids. V was cut by 0 bases and J by 8 bases, with 13 bases left in between. Per the germline V gene, CDR1 is WSHSY and CDR2 is SAAADI. The CDR3 DNA follows: TGCGCCAGCAGTGAGTCGATGCAGTCATGGGGCTACACCTTC. Its translation: CASSESMQSWGYTF.

The V call is TRBV5-4, the J call TRBJ2-7; D is tentatively TRBD1 or TRBD2 (5 bases each). This CDR3 region has 14 residues. Deletions cut 4 bases from V and 3 bases from J, with 14 bases between. CDR1 is SGHNT and CDR2 is YYREEE in the germline V gene (reference sequence). The CDR3 nucleotides read TGTGCCAGCAGCCCAGGGAGTGGGGGCTACGAGCAGTACTTC. Translation: CASSPGSGGYEQYF.

This clone was seen just once. J is TRBJ2-2 and V is TRBV9, with 7 bases identical to TRBD2. CDR1 is SGDLS, CDR2 YYNGEE, per germline. This CDR3 is 19 amino acids long. The junction had 13 bases not matched to a gene; V was cut back by 2 bases and J by 0 bases. For the CDR3, the DNA is TGTGCCAGCAGCGTCTATGGATCCTGGGGGGGTTCGAACACCGGGGAGCTGTTTTTT. It codes for CASSVYGSWGGSNTGELFF.